The 6 T cell receptor beta chains presented below share a single source sample, sequenced in a study of metastatic and nonmetastatic thyroid tumors. MiXCR re-clonotyped the PCR reads for TCRdb. Of 9,900 or so clones listed, about 31% were seen once; the top ten hold about 16%. Each patient went into thyroid surgery without having received any treatment. What was sequenced was tumor tissue. Receptor source: a female donor with papillary thyroid cancer or a benign thyroid nodule (not recorded which). Some clones in this sample may be carry-over from other donors' samples.

The gene calls are TRBV7-9 and TRBJ2-2, with D perhaps TRBD1 (6 bases). This CDR3 has 15 residues. From germline, CDR1 is SEHNR and CDR2 FQNEAQ (reference sequence). CDR3 in amino acids: CSISLLDSYTGELFF. DNA of the CDR3: TGTTCCATCAGCCTACTGGACAGCTACACCGGGGAGCTGTTTTTT.

V and J are TRBV12-3 or TRBV12-4 and TRBJ2-1; 10 nucleotides align to TRBD1. The CDR3 has 11 amino acids. V trimming: 11 bases; J trimming: 9 bases; junction bases outside the gene matches: 4. CDR3 nucleotides: TGTGCCGGGGGACAGGGGAGTGAGCAGTTCTTC. This gives the protein CAGGQGSEQFF.

The rearrangement links TRBV20-1 to TRBJ2-7; 11 bases map to TRBD1. V lost 0 bases and J lost 6; bases outside the gene matches: 7. Germline lookup yields CDR1 DFQATT and CDR2 SNEGSKA (reference sequence). The CDR3 runs to 15 residues. CDR3 nucleotides: TGCAGTGCTAGAGATCCGGACAGGGGGCTGTTCGAGCAGTACTTC. Its translation is CSARDPDRGLFEQYF.

This clone was seen at least ten times. A read error is possible here, since a much larger clone lies one base away. Other DNA sequences in this sample translate to the same CDR3. The chain couples TRBV9 to TRBJ1-1, with a weak D call TRBD1 (6 bases). CDR1 and CDR2 from the germline V gene are SGDLS and YYNGEE. Trimming cost V 2 bases and J 6 bases, with 11 bases left between them. This CDR3 is built from 13 residues. In nucleotides, the CDR3 is TGTGCCAGCAGCGTCTCCGGGACATCTGAAGCTTTCTTT. Its translation is CASSVSGTSEAFF.

In its sample, this clone ranks as medium-sized. The rearrangement links TRBV20-1 to TRBJ1-6; D may be TRBD1 (5 bases). The V gene lost 3 bases and the J gene lost 6 bases, with 15 bases spanning the gap. CDR1 is DFQATT and CDR2 is SNEGSKA in the germline V gene (reference sequence). The CDR3 extends over 15 amino acids. The DNA for the CDR3 is TGCAGTGCTAGTTGGGGGGACGGTTCTAATTCACCCCTCCACTTT. It is translated as CSASWGDGSNSPLHF.

This clone was seen many times. V is TRBV15 and J is TRBJ2-1; TRBD2 matches at 7 bases. With V trimmed by 4 bases and J by 6 bases, 12 bases remained unmatched. Per germline, CDR1 LNHNV and CDR2 YYDKDF (reference sequence). The CDR3 totals 16 residues. CDR3 loop: CATSIPRGVRSNEQFF. The DNA of the CDR3 is TGTGCCACCAGCATCCCACGGGGGGTTAGGAGCAATGAGCAGTTCTTC. The full variable domain, with the rest looked up from reference TRBV15 and TRBJ2-1, is DAMVIQNPRYQVTQFGKPVTLSCSQTLNHNVMYWYQQKSSQAPKLLFHYYDKDFNNEADTPDNFQSRRPNTSFCFLDIRSPGLGDTAMYLCATSIPRGVRSNEQFFGPGTRLTVL.